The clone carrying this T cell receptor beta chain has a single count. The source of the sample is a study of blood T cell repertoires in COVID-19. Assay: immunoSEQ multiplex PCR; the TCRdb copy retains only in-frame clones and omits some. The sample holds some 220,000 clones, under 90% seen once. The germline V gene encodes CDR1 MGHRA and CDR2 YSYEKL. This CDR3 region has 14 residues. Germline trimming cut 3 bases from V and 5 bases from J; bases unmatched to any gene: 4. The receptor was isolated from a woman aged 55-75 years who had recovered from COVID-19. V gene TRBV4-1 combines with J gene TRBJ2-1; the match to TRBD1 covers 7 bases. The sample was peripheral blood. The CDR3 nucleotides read TGCGCCAGCAGCCAGTGGACAGGAGACAATGAGCAGTTCTTC. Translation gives CASSQWTGDNEQFF.